The entry that follows covers one T cell receptor (beta chain) sequence. What this receptor recognizes is not known. The record has no base qualities; no much larger clone is one base away. These data originate in a study of Ad26.COV2.S vaccination and SARS-CoV-2 variants listed by TCRdb under 2021. As for the study more broadly: Vaccine-arm donors were drawn from COV1001, a multicentre, randomized, double-blind, placebo-controlled phase I-IIa trial of Ad26.COV2.S in healthy adults. Ad26.COV2.S was administered intramuscularly at a dose of 5x10^10 or 1x10^11 viral particles, either as one shot or as two shots given 56 days apart. TCRbeta repertoire sequencing served as the tool for gauging how specific and how broad the SARS-CoV-2-reactive T cell receptors were following Ad26.COV2.S vaccination. The TCR-sequenced set comprised around 30 samples: some 20 Ad26.COV2.S vaccine recipients, 5 placebo recipients and 8 SARS-CoV-2 convalescent individuals. Trial participants were randomized into five groups of five, in which low-dose or high-dose Ad26.COV2.S was given once or twice, or placebo was given on both occasions. Investigators remained blinded to trial group allocation during experiments and outcome assessment. Overall results and qualifications from the work: Ad26.COV2.S recipients had higher spike-specific TCR breadth than placebo recipients (P = 0.0014). After vaccination, spike-specific CD8+ and CD4+ T cell responses were reported to show substantial breadth. It was noted by the authors that total T cell responses may have been underestimated by the TCR breadth and depth analyses. The study was not powered for comparison of responses between vaccine doses or regimens. Comparable non-spike TCR breadth was observed between vaccine and placebo recipients, consistent with only spike being contained in the vaccine.

The treatment or condition label here, explained by the study, means: some 19 received Ad26.COV2.S at low or high dose, single or two shots; roughly five received placebo; per-sample allocation not given. For vaccine and placebo recipients, the sequenced repertoires came from samples collected on day 63 after the first injection. Cohort 1b enrolled about two dozen adults aged 18-55 years at a single site in Boston, USA, between 29 July and 7 August 2020. Ad26.COV2.S consisted of a replication-incompetent adenovirus type 26 vector by which a prefusion-stabilized SARS-CoV-2 spike protein from the original Wuhan strain was expressed. The immunoSEQ Assay was used to sequence TCRbeta CDR3 regions. After extraction, genomic DNA underwent amplification by bias-controlled multiplex PCR, followed by high-throughput sequencing. On the study's bioinformatics: To quantify the absolute abundance of each unique TCRbeta CDR3 region, sequences were collapsed and filtered. T cell fraction was estimated by normalizing TCRbeta template counts to usable DNA, which was measured by amplifying reference genes present in all nucleated cells. Repertoire TCRs were annotated as SARS-CoV-2-specific when V gene, CDR3 amino acid sequence and J gene were exactly matched to a known reactive TCR set. The reference SARS-CoV-2 TCR set came from MIRA and was filtered for enrichment in COVID-19-positive ImmuneCODE repertoires, removing public or cross-reactive TCRs. Using the MIRA antigens, annotated TCRs were further analysed by specific ORF or by position within an ORF. Breadth was defined as the number of annotated unique rearrangements divided by the total number of unique productive rearrangements, and depth was defined as the summed frequency of the annotated unique rearrangements. TCR breadth was compared between groups using two-sided Wilcoxon rank-sum tests. Imported from immuneACCESS, the table was reduced by TCRdb to in-frame sequences with V and J called. These copies leave out some clones; in studies compared against another copy, an unresolved V gene accounts for under half, and the cause of the remainder is not known. The V and J calls and clone size are taken from that table; D and trimming were inferred from the DNA. The sample table contains 500,000 or so clones; only one count was recorded for about 83% of them. About 13% of the sample is held by the ten biggest clonotypes.

The CDR3 numbers 14 residues from cysteine through phenylalanine. Just the 42-base CDR3 DNA is kept, in frame starting at base 1. V lost 2 bases and J lost 5 bases; the stretch between them is 13 bases long. Per the germline V gene, SGHDT is the CDR1 and YYEEEE is the CDR2. The starting material was peripheral blood, obtained in a trial of Ad26.COV2.S vaccine versus placebo. The rearrangement joined TRBV5-6 to TRBJ1-1, with a weak D call of TRBD1 (6 bases match). The TCR sequence derives from a person aged 18-60 years who received the Ad26.COV2.S COVID-19 vaccine or a placebo. The CDR3 sequence is CASSLRWGRTEAFF. The DNA reads TGTGCCAGCAGCTTACGGTGGGGGCGAACTGAAGCTTTCTTT.